This T cell receptor (beta chain) derives from a study of response to subunit inactivated influenza vaccine. This clonotype was picked up many times. The antigen remains unidentified. One entry per CDR3 protein results from TCRdb running MiXCR on the RT-PCR reads. In the table there are about 800,000 distinct CDR3 sequences, roughly 20% of which are singletons. Study-wide findings and caveats: Authors suggested few new T cells are recruited by each seasonal influenza vaccination.

The sample here was PBMCs from blood, taken 4 to 6 days after vaccination. The sequence derives from a man aged 45-65 years who received an inactivated influenza vaccine.

CDR3 DNA: TGCGCCAGCAGCCAAGGCCCGGGACTAGCCTATGAGCAGTTCTTC. It encodes CASSQGPGLAYEQFF. The chain employs TRBV4-3 and TRBJ2-1, with TRBD2 identical over 9 bases. The germline CDR1 and CDR2 sequences are LGHNA and YSLEER. J lost 8 bases, V lost 1 base, and 6 bases had no gene match. The CDR3 extends over 15 amino acids.